This TCR beta chain emerged from a study of blood T cell repertoires in COVID-19. CDR1 is SGHAT and CDR2 is FQNNGV in the germline V gene. This CDR3 has 15 amino acids. Trimming left V 6 bases short and J 0 bases short, with 14 bases between. The repertoire was sequenced with immunoSEQ multiplex PCR; TCRdb's copy has only in-frame clones and lacks some. The profile shows 150,000 or so clones, roughly 84% of them singletons. The source material was PBMCs or T cells enriched from blood (not recorded which). The chain recombines TRBV11-2 with TRBJ1-2, with TRBD1 as a possible D gene (6 bases). The sequence came from a human donor with acute COVID-19. The donor label of this sample is uncertain. In DNA form, the CDR3 reads TGTGCCAGCAGTCCTGTCCAGGGGACTAACTATGGCTACACCTTC. Translated: CASSPVQGTNYGYTF.